The next 18 T cell receptor beta chains were all read from a single sample in a study of T cells in Graves' hyperthyroidism and ophthalmopathy. Amplification of TCR beta CDR3 regions was performed using RNA transcripts as template. The TCR CDR3 first-round RT-PCR relied on the HTBI primer set. Each CDR3 protein gets one entry after TCRdb re-called the multiplex PCR reads with MiXCR. The data hold 200,000 to 300,000 distinct CDR3 sequences, with about 24% observed a single time. What was sequenced was blood. The source is a woman aged 40 to 49 with Graves' ophthalmopathy.

This clonotype turned up a few times. This rearrangement joins TRBV4-2 to TRBJ1-2, with D unresolved. The V gene's germline CDR1 is LGHNA and CDR2 YNFKEQ. V lost 0 bases, J lost 3 bases, and 8 bases lay in between. This CDR3 has 14 residues. The CDR3 sequence: CASSQEIFYYGYTF. CDR3 nucleotide sequence: TGTGCCAGCAGCCAAGAGATATTCTACTATGGCTACACCTTC.

This clonotype has a count of ten or more. V and J are TRBV19 and TRBJ2-7, with 10 nucleotides matching TRBD2. Germline V CDR1 and CDR2: LNHDA, SQIVND (reference sequence). CDR3 length equals 15 residues. V dropped 5 bases and J dropped 4; count of bases not matched to a gene: 8. CDR3 protein: CASSLKLAGVYEQYF. CDR3 nucleotides: TGTGCCAGTAGTTTGAAGCTAGCGGGAGTATACGAGCAGTACTTC.

This clonotype appeared a single time. The rearrangement links TRBV20-1 to TRBJ2-6; D is unresolved. Germline lookup yields CDR1 DFQATT and CDR2 SNEGSKA (reference sequence). The CDR3 length is 14 residues. V lost 3 bases and J 0 bases, leaving 6 bases between the germline ends. The CDR3, as DNA: TGCAGTGCTAGTCCCATCTCTGGGGCCAACGTCCTGACTTTC. It yields the protein CSASPISGANVLTF.

This clonotype showed up many times. The rearrangement joins TRBV29-1 to TRBJ2-5, with TRBD1 matching over 10 bases. The J segment lost 5 bases and the V segment lost 4 bases, leaving 10 bases of the junction unmatched. From germline, CDR1 is SQVTM and CDR2 ANQGSEA. This CDR3 comprises 15 residues. Here the CDR3 DNA reads TGCAGCGTTGTCGGGACAGGGGAGCATCGGGAGACCCAGTACTTC. This encodes CSVVGTGEHRETQYF.

This clonotype was found a few times. The V call is TRBV12-3 or TRBV12-4, the J call TRBJ2-5; tentative D call: TRBD2 (5 bases). The CDR3 consists of 14 residues. V gave up 4 bases and J gave up 5 bases, with 14 bases separating them. The DNA of the CDR3 is TGTGCCAGCAGTTACCCGGGATCCGGGGAGACCCAGTACTTC. Translated: CASSYPGSGETQYF.

This clonotype has a count of ten or more. This chain links TRBV6-4 with TRBJ2-7; TRBD2 matches 13 bases. The V and J ends lost 4 bases and 6 bases, in that order; junction bases with no gene match: 6. The CDR3 sequence is 15 residues long. Germline values: CDR1 MRHNA, CDR2 SNTAGT. The CDR3 spells CASSADGLAGAEQYF. In nucleotides, the CDR3 is TGTGCCAGCAGTGCCGACGGACTAGCGGGAGCCGAGCAGTACTTC.

This clonotype was observed at least ten times. The chain combines TRBV15 with TRBJ2-3; either TRBD1 or TRBD2 may fit D (6 bases each). Trimming cost V 7 bases and J 2 bases, with 16 bases left between them. The CDR3 spans 15 residues. CDR1 and CDR2 from the germline V gene are LNHNV and YYDKDF (reference sequence). The CDR3 region is CATKGGSRSTDTQYF. CDR3 nucleotide sequence: TGTGCCACCAAAGGGGGGAGCAGATCCACAGATACGCAGTATTTT.

The chain is built from TRBV28 and TRBJ2-7; TRBD1 agrees at 9 bases. The CDR3 spans 15 residues. Trimming removed 8 bases from V and 3 bases from J; junction bases left unmatched: 11. Germline lookup yields CDR1 MDHEN and CDR2 SYDVKM. The chain's CDR3 is CASSPRGQGLYEQYF. The CDR3, as DNA: TGTGCCAGCTCACCACGGGGACAGGGTCTCTACGAGCAGTACTTC. Full variable domain (outside the CDR3, taken from reference TRBV28 and TRBJ2-7): DVKVTQSSRYLVKRTGEKVFLECVQDMDHENMFWYRQDPGLGLRLIYFSYDVKMKEKGDIPEGYSVSREKKERFSLILESASTNQTSMYLCASSPRGQGLYEQYFGPGTRLTVT.

This clonotype has ten or more counts. This chain joins TRBV6-5 and TRBJ1-2; D possibly corresponds to TRBD1 (6 bases). The CDR3 extends over 11 amino acids. Deletions cut 10 bases from V and 4 bases from J, with 10 bases between. CDR1 is MNHEY, CDR2 SVGAGI, per germline. The CDR3 DNA follows: TGTGCCACCTCGACAGGCTATGGCTACACCTTC. Translating gives CATSTGYGYTF.

This clonotype showed up many times. The chain uses TRBV6-5 and TRBJ2-5, with D possibly matching TRBD2 (6 bases). CDR1 is MNHEY, CDR2 SVGAGI, per germline. This CDR3 region has 15 residues. The V end lost 0 bases, the J end lost 4 bases, and 12 bases lay between the germline ends. The CDR3 coding sequence is TGTGCCAGCAGTTACTCTGGGTGGGGAGGAGAGACCCAGTACTTC. Residues: CASSYSGWGGETQYF.

There are many counts of this clonotype. The chain employs TRBV5-1 and TRBJ1-3; the D gene is possibly TRBD1 (5 bases). The ends were cut back, 4 bases at V and 2 bases at J, with 10 bases in the middle. This CDR3 spans 14 amino acids. Germline V gene data show CDR1 as SGHRS and CDR2 as YFSETQ. The CDR3 is CASSPGTAGNTIYF. DNA of the CDR3: TGCGCCAGCAGCCCAGGGACGGCTGGAAACACCATATATTTT.

In this sample, this clonotype turned up many times. A read error is likely, as this CDR3 ends without the conserved phenylalanine or tryptophan. The chain recombines TRBV30 with TRBJ1-1, with no clear D. Germline CDR1 GTSNPN, CDR2 SVGIG (reference sequence). The CDR3 consists of 11 residues. Trimming shortened V by 4 bases and J by 1 base, and 4 bases separated the two germline ends. CDR3 sequence (DNA): TGTGCCTGGATGGGGAACACTGAAGCTTTCTCT. This gives the protein CAWMGNTEAFS.

This clonotype came up many times. This chain links TRBV4-1 with TRBJ2-7, with D possibly called TRBD1 or TRBD2 (6 bases each). The CDR3 length is 15 residues. Germline assignment: CDR1 MGHRA and CDR2 YSYEKL. V was pared by 0 bases and J by 8 bases, with 17 bases between. CDR3 in amino acids: CASSQEGGFGGKQYF. Here the CDR3 DNA reads TGCGCCAGCAGCCAAGAAGGGGGATTTGGAGGGAAGCAGTACTTC.

This clonotype was seen at least ten times. This chain uses TRBV2 with TRBJ1-1; no firm D call. The CDR3 contains 12 residues. Germline V CDR1 and CDR2: SNHLY, FYNNEI. V lost 8 bases, J lost 1 base, and 8 bases lay in between. CDR3 region: CASSMRNTEAFF. CDR3 nucleotide sequence: TGTGCCAGCTCAATGAGGAACACTGAAGCTTTCTTT.

V usage is TRBV27 and J usage is TRBJ2-7; maybe TRBD1 (6 bases). V was pared by 0 bases and J by 3 bases, with 15 bases between. Per the germline V gene, CDR1 is MNHEY and CDR2 is SMNVEV (reference sequence). The CDR3 covers 16 residues. The CDR3 DNA is TGTGCCAGCAGTTTATCGTTTGGGGGCGCCATCTACGAGCAGTACTTC. Translation: CASSLSFGGAIYEQYF.

The chain is built from TRBV12-3 or TRBV12-4 and TRBJ1-5; D gene uncertain. The CDR3 totals 15 residues. Trimming took 6 bases from V and 2 from J, leaving 14 bases between them. The CDR3 protein is CASSSAGSRNQPQHF. The CDR3 DNA reads as TGTGCCAGCAGCTCCGCGGGTTCACGCAATCAGCCCCAGCATTTT.

The chain joins TRBV19 to TRBJ2-2; 7 positions match TRBD2. This CDR3 has 14 amino acids. Trimming cost V 11 bases and J 0 bases; bases outside gene matches: 6. The V gene's germline CDR1 is LNHDA and CDR2 SQIVND (reference sequence). The CDR3 sequence: CAGSGTANTGELFF. The CDR3 DNA reads as TGTGCCGGAAGCGGGACCGCGAACACCGGGGAGCTGTTTTTT.

This chain connects TRBV12-3 or TRBV12-4 to TRBJ2-5, with TRBD1 matching over 10 bases. The CDR3 loop spans 14 amino acids. J lost 5 bases, V lost 6 bases, and 6 bases had no gene match. The CDR3 region is CASRTGTGVETQYF. In nucleotides, the CDR3 is TGTGCCAGCAGGACCGGGACAGGGGTGGAGACCCAGTACTTC.